The entry below describes one TCR beta chain. The antigen is undetermined. Investigators divided CD4+ cells into CD45RA+ naive and CD45RA-negative memory subsets. Genomic DNA (from each subset) was split evenly across several immunoSEQ plates. This table comes from immunoSEQ multiplex PCR, and its TCRdb copy is limited to in-frame clones, with some not included. The sample holds roughly 2 million clones, roughly 94% seen once. Germline loops: CDR1 MNHNY, CDR2 SVGAGI (reference sequence). The CDR3 runs to 15 residues. Trimming removed 3 bases from V and 1 base from J, with 12 bases in between. The data are from a study of shared clonotypes between healthy human individuals. Study-level findings and limits: Clonotypes which were not shared had lower generation probabilities than clonotypes that all four donors shared.

The specimen sequenced was naive CD4+ T cells sorted from blood. Subset described: CD45RA+ positively selected. This chain links TRBV6-6 with TRBJ1-1; D might be TRBD1 (6 bases). The receptor comes from a young man in good health. CDR3 amino acids: CASSYAGVKNTEAFF. CDR3 coding DNA: TGTGCCAGCAGTTATGCAGGGGTCAAGAACACTGAAGCTTTCTTT.